What follows are 9 T cell receptor beta chains derived from one specimen sequenced in a study of blood T cell repertoires in COVID-19. Here immunoSEQ multiplex PCR was the method, and the copy in TCRdb shows in-frame clones only, minus some. The sample has about 120,000 clones; around three quarters are singletons. The source material was peripheral blood. All receptors come from a woman over 75 with acute or convalescent COVID-19.

In its sample, this clone ranks as medium-sized (0.01 to 0.1%). The chain carries TRBV5-1 and TRBJ2-5; 7 positions match TRBD1. Unmatched junction bases numbered 6, after V lost 5 bases and J lost 5 bases. There are 13 residues in the CDR3. Germline V gene sequence: CDR1 SGHRS, CDR2 YFSETQ. The CDR3 spells CASRLTGHETQYF. The CDR3 DNA reads as TGCGCCAGCAGACTGACAGGGCATGAGACCCAGTACTTC.

The gene calls are TRBV6-5 and TRBJ1-1, with D possibly being TRBD1 (5 bases). Germline assignment: CDR1 MNHEY and CDR2 SVGAGI. The length of the CDR3 is 13 residues. Trimming left V 10 bases short and J 7 bases short, with 19 bases between. In DNA form, the CDR3 reads TGTGCCACCCTAAGGGGAGCTAGCGGTGAAGCTTTCTTT. Its protein product is CATLRGASGEAFF.

This clone was observed a handful of times. The V gene is TRBV14, the J gene TRBJ1-2; 9 bases agree with TRBD1. The CDR3 is 16 amino acids. Germline V CDR1 and CDR2: SGHDN, FVKESK. V lost 1 base, J lost 3 bases, and 6 bases stayed unmatched. CDR3 in amino acids: CASSQAYRGPHYGYTF. The CDR3 nucleotides read TGTGCCAGCAGCCAAGCGTACAGGGGGCCCCACTATGGCTACACCTTC. The whole variable domain, filled in from reference TRBV14 and TRBJ1-2, reads EAGVTQFPSHSVIEKGQTVTLRCDPISGHDNLYWYRRVMGKEIKFLLHFVKESKQDESGMPNNRFLAERTGGTYSTLKVQPAELEDSGVYFCASSQAYRGPHYGYTFGSGTRLTVV.

V usage is TRBV28 and J usage is TRBJ1-2; 8 positions match TRBD1. The V gene's germline CDR1 is MDHEN and CDR2 SYDVKM. J was trimmed by 7 bases and V by 3 bases; bases with no gene match: 10. The CDR3 has 15 residues. The CDR3 loop reads CASSFTSGQGGGYTF. The CDR3 nucleotides read TGTGCCAGCAGTTTCACCTCCGGACAGGGCGGTGGCTACACCTTC.

This clone was recorded a few times. The chain joins TRBV7-3 to TRBJ2-1; 11 bases map to TRBD1. J lost 7 bases, V lost 4 bases, and 3 bases had no gene match. Germline V gene sequence: CDR1 SGHTA, CDR2 FQGTGA. The CDR3 consists of 14 residues. For the CDR3, the DNA is TGTGCCAGCAGCTCGGGACAGGGGGTAAATGAGCAGTTCTTC. Its translation: CASSSGQGVNEQFF.

J is TRBJ2-7 and V is TRBV30, with D maybe TRBD1 (5 bases). Deletions cut 0 bases from V and 3 bases from J, with 9 bases between. Germline CDR1 and CDR2: GTSNPN and SVGIG (reference sequence). CDR3 length: 13 residues. CDR3 in amino acids: CAWSVLQGYEQYF. In DNA, the CDR3 is TGTGCCTGGAGTGTACTTCAGGGCTACGAGCAGTACTTC.

The chain couples TRBV18 to TRBJ1-4; TRBD1 matches 10 bases. V shed 5 bases and J 8 bases; nucleotides not matched to a gene: 2. Germline V gene lookup returns CDR1 KGHSH and CDR2 LQKENI. This CDR3 has 13 amino acids. The chain's CDR3 is CASSETGGEKLFF. For the CDR3, the DNA is TGTGCCAGCTCAGAGACAGGGGGCGAAAAACTGTTTTTT.

This chain links TRBV19 with TRBJ2-2; TRBD1 is a possible D gene (6 bases). The CDR3 is made up of 18 amino acids. CDR1 and CDR2 (germline): LNHDA, SQIVND (reference sequence). V lost 8 bases to trimming and J lost 1 base, with 23 bases between them. CDR3 region: CASFPLLRGGMNTGELFF. CDR3 bases: TGTGCCAGTTTTCCCCTCCTTAGAGGGGGAATGAACACCGGGGAGCTGTTTTTT.

The chain is built from TRBV6-5 and TRBJ1-2, with a tentative D call TRBD1 (5 bases). CDR1 and CDR2 (germline): MNHEY, SVGAGI. Trimming cost V 6 bases and J 2 bases, with 16 bases left between them. The CDR3 runs 15 residues. The CDR3 DNA reads TGTGCCAGCAGCGTTGACGTGACAGTCAACTATGGCTACACCTTC. Amino acids: CASSVDVTVNYGYTF.